This T cell receptor beta chain stems from a study of T cell responses to AZD1222 COVID-19 vaccine. Only in-frame clones appear in the TCRdb table, and some are missing; sequencing was by immunoSEQ multiplex PCR. The table shows around 200,000 clones, with 85% to 90% occurring only once. Here the sequenced sample was peripheral blood, taken on day 0 of AZD1222 vaccination. This clonotype originated in an adult in good health.

The CDR3 loop is CASSFLGGDSEQFF. The CDR3 DNA reads TGTGCCAGCAGCTTTCTAGGAGGGGATTCTGAGCAGTTCTTC. The rearrangement uses TRBV7-3 and TRBJ2-1, with D maybe TRBD2 (6 bases). CDR1 and CDR2 (germline): SGHTA, FQGTGA. The germline V and J ends were trimmed by 3 bases and 9 bases, with 15 bases remaining between them. The CDR3 has 14 residues. Variable domain in full (rest from reference TRBV7-3 and TRBJ2-1): GAGVSQTPSNKVTEKGKYVELRCDPISGHTALYWYRQSLGQGPEFLIYFQGTGAADDSGLPNDRFFAVRPEGSVSTLKIQRTERGDSAVYLCASSFLGGDSEQFFGPGTRLTVL.